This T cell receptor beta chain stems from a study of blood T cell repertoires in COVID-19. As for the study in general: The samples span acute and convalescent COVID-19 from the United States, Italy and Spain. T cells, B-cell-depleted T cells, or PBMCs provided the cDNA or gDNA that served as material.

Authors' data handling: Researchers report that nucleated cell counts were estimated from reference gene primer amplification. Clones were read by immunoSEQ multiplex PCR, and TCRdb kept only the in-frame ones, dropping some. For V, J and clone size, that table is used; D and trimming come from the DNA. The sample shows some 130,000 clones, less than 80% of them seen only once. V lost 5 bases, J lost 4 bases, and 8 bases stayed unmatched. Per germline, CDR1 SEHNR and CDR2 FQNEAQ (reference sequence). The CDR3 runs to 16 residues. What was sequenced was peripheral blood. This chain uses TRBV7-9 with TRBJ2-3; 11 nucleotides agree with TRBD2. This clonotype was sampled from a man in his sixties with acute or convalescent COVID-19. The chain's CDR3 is CASSLGLAGHADTQYF. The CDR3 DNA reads TGTGCCAGCAGCCTTGGACTAGCGGGCCATGCAGATACGCAGTATTTT.